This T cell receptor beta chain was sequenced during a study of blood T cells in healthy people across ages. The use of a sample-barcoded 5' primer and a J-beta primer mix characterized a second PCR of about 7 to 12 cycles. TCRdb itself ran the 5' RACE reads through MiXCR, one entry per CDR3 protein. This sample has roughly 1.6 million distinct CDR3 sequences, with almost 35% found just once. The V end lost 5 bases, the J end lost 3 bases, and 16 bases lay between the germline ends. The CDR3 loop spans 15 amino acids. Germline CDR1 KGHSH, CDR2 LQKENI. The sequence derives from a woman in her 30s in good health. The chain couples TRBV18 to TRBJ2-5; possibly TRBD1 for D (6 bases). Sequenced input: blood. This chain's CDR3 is CASSSLGTHKETQYF. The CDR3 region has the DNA TGTGCCAGCTCATCCCTCGGGACACATAAAGAGACCCAGTACTTC.